These 5 T cell receptor beta chains originate from one sample sequenced in a study of blood T cell repertoires in COVID-19. Method: immunoSEQ multiplex PCR; TCRdb's copy keeps in-frame clones and lacks some. The table has about 75,000 clones, 79% seen once. The specimen sequenced was peripheral blood. These receptors were obtained from a woman aged 80 or older with active or convalescent COVID-19.

The chain couples TRBV18 to TRBJ1-2; 7 bases are a match to TRBD1. V trimming: 6 bases; J trimming: 2 bases; junction bases outside the gene matches: 9. CDR1 and CDR2 (germline): KGHSH, LQKENI. The CDR3 consists of 15 residues. The CDR3 protein is CASSPGQVSNYGYTF. The DNA for the CDR3 is TGTGCCAGCTCCCCCGGACAGGTATCCAACTATGGCTACACCTTC.

This sequence joins TRBV12-5 and TRBJ2-1; the match to TRBD2 covers 13 bases. Germline V lookup: CDR1 LGHNT, CDR2 FRNRAP. V was clipped by 7 bases and J by 7 bases; unmatched bases: 19. The CDR3 length is 19 residues. CDR3 coding DNA: TGTGCTAGTGCATCAAACGGACTAGCGGGAGTACAAGTGCTGAATGAGCAGTTCTTC. The encoded protein is CASASNGLAGVQVLNEQFF.

The rearrangement joins TRBV2 to TRBJ2-7; 12 bases are shared with TRBD2. Germline values: CDR1 SNHLY, CDR2 FYNNEI. Unmatched junction bases numbered 3, after V lost 6 bases and J lost 6 bases. CDR3 length: 13 amino acids. The CDR3 region is CASRSSGGGEQYF. CDR3 in DNA: TGTGCCAGCAGATCTAGCGGGGGGGGCGAGCAGTACTTC. Supplemented by reference TRBV2 and TRBJ2-7, the full variable domain reads EPEVTQTPSHQVTQMGQEVILRCVPISNHLYFYWYRQILGQKVEFLVSFYNNEISEKSEIFDDQFSVERPDGSNFTLKIRSTKLEDSAMYFCASRSSGGGEQYFGPGTRLTVT.

The genes are TRBV6-5 and TRBJ1-2, with a tentative D call TRBD1 (5 bases). The germline gives CDR1 MNHEY, CDR2 SVGAGI. Trimming removed 11 bases from V and 7 bases from J, with 20 bases in between. The CDR3 sequence is 13 residues long. The CDR3: CAVLTWGVGGYTF. In DNA form, the CDR3 reads TGTGCCGTCCTGACGTGGGGGGTCGGTGGCTACACCTTC.

The rearrangement links TRBV7-2 to TRBJ2-5; weak D call: TRBD2 (7 bases). Germline assignment: CDR1 SGHTA and CDR2 FQGNSA. V was pared by 3 bases and J by 4 bases, with 18 bases between. The CDR3 contains 16 residues. CDR3 coding DNA: TGTGCCAGCAGCTTTCGGAGGGGGAGGGTGGGAGAGACCCAGTACTTC. Translation: CASSFRRGRVGETQYF.